This T cell receptor beta chain was observed in a study of T cells expressing NK-cell markers. Overall study: Eight donors were sequenced, seven testing HCMV-seropositive and one testing seronegative. Study outcomes and limitations: In four donors, dominant clonotypes made up about 25-65% of CD3+CD56-NKG2C+ cells. Dominant NKG2C+ clonotypes made up about 1.0-8% of CD8+ T cells in roughly 6 donors. Evidence did not settle whether expanded NKG2C+ T cell clones targeted HCMV.

From its re-call of the 5' RACE reads, TCRdb lists each CDR3 protein once, without DNA. The sample features some 600,000 distinct CDR3 sequences, with about 3.6% in its top ten. The CDR3 runs to 16 residues. CDR1 KGHSH and CDR2 LQKENI come from the germline V gene. Of note for this clonotype: Its target is unknown.

This chain joins TRBV18 and TRBJ1-5; TCRdb names TRBD1, which stays unverified in the absence of DNA. Specimen: blood T cells: a sorted CD56 or NKG2C T cell subset, CD4+ or CD8+ T cells, or bulk PBMC T cells (not recorded which). This TCR derives from a man aged 18 to 30 in good health. CDR3 protein: CASSPGAGGSNQPQHF.